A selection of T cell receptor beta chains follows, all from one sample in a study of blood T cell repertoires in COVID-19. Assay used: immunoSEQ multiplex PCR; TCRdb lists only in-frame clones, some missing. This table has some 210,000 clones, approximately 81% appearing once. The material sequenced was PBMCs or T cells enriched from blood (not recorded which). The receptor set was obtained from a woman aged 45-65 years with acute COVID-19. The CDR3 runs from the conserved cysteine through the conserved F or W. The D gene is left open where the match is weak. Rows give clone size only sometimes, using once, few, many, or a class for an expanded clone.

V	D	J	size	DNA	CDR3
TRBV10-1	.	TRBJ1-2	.	TGCGCCAGCAGGGATACCCACACAGGGAACTATGGCTACACCTTC	CASRDTHTGNYGYTF
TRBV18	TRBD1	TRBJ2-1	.	TGTGCCAGCTCACCCGTACAGGGGAACAATGAGCAGTTCTTC	CASSPVQGNNEQFF
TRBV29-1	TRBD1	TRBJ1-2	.	TGCAGCGTCGGTGACAGGGCGGGGATCTATGGCTACACCTTC	CSVGDRAGIYGYTF
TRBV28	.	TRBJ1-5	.	TGTGCCATCCTGACAGGTATTAGCAATCAGCCCCAGCATTTT	CAILTGISNQPQHF
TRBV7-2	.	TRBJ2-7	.	TGTGCCAGCAGCTTAAAGCCTCCCGGGACTGTCTACGAGCAGTACTTC	CASSLKPPGTVYEQYF
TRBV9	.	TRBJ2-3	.	TGTGCCAGCAGCGTAGTCGGAGGGCCAACAGATACGCAGTATTTT	CASSVVGGPTDTQYF
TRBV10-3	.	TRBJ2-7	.	TGTGCCATCAGTGGACAGGCCAATAACTACGAGCAGTACTTC	CAISGQANNYEQYF
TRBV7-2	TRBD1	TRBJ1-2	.	TGTGCCAGCAGCCTCCACGGACAGGGTCCTCTTAACTATGGCTACACCTTC	CASSLHGQGPLNYGYTF
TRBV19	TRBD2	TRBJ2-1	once	TGTGCCAGTAGTACCTCCGGGACTAGCGGGAGGGGAGTCGGGGACAATGAGCAGTTCTTC	CASSTSGTSGRGVGDNEQFF
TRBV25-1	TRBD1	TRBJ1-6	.	TGTGCCAGCAGGGGACAGGGGGGTAATTCACCCCTCCACTTT	CASRGQGGNSPLHF
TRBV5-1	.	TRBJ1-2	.	TGCGCCAGCAGCTTGTGGTCAGGCCCCGTCGGCTACACCTTC	CASSLWSGPVGYTF
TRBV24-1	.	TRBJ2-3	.	TGTGCCACCAGTGAGGGGGACACTACCACAGATACGCAGTATTTT	CATSEGDTTTDTQYF
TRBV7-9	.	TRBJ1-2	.	TGTGCCAGCAGCTTATTCTATGCGGGGTACAATGGCTACACCTTC	CASSLFYAGYNGYTF
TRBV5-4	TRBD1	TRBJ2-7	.	TGTGCCAGCAGCTCCGGACAGGGGGCATACTACGAGCAGTACTTC	CASSSGQGAYYEQYF
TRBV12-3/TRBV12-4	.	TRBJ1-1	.	TGTGCCAGCAGACAGAGCTTGGGACTTGAAGCTTTCTTT	CASRQSLGLEAFF
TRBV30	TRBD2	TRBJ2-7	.	TGTGCCTGGGGAAGACTAGCGGGAGGCGAGCAGTACTTC	CAWGRLAGGEQYF
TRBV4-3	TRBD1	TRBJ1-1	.	TGCGCCAGCAGCCAAGAGGCCCCGACAGGGCGAGCTTTCTTT	CASSQEAPTGRAFF
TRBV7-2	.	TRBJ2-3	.	TGTGCCAGCAGCTTTTCGAGCACAGATACGCAGTATTTT	CASSFSSTDTQYF
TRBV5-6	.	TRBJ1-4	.	TGTGCCAGCAGCTTGGGAGCAGGTGCAACTAATGAAAAACTGTTTTTT	CASSLGAGATNEKLFF
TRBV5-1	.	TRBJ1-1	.	TGCGCCAGCAGCTTTGGGGGCGCAAGGAACACTGAAGCTTTCTTT	CASSFGGARNTEAFF
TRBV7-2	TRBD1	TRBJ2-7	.	TGTGCCAGCAGTGACCCCAGGGGGCGCGGTTACGAGCAGTACTTC	CASSDPRGRGYEQYF
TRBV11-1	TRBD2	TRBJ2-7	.	TGTGCCAGCAGCTCGATGGGACTAGCGGACTCCTACGAGCAGTACTTC	CASSSMGLADSYEQYF
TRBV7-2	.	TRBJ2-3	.	TGTGCCAGCAGCCCACCGATGCGCGCAGATACGCAGTATTTT	CASSPPMRADTQYF
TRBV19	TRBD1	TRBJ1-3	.	TGTGCCAGTAGTTTCAGGGGGCAAGGAAACACCATATATTTT	CASSFRGQGNTIYF
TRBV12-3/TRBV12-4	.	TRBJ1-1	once	TGTGCCAGCAGTTTACAGGGCTACACTGAAGCTTTCTTT	CASSLQGYTEAFF
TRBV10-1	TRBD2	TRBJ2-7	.	TGCGCCAGCAGTGGATTAATAGGGTCGAACGGACTAGCGGGGCTTGGGGACGAGCAGTACTTC	CASSGLIGSNGLAGLGDEQYF
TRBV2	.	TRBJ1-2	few	TGTGCCAGCAGTGAACAGTGGGGGCGCGGCTATGGCTACACCTTC	CASSEQWGRGYGYTF
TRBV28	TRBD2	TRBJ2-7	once	TGTGCCAGCAGTTTATTGGGGGGGGGACTCTACGAGCAGTACTTC	CASSLLGGGLYEQYF
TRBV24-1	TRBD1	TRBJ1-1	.	TGTGCCACCAGTGACTCAGGGGGAACGAACACTGAAGCTTTCTTT	CATSDSGGTNTEAFF
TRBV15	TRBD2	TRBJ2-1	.	TGTGCCACCAGCAGAGCTATTAGCGGGGGTTACAATGAGCAGTTCTTC	CATSRAISGGYNEQFF
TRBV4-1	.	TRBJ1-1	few	TGCGCCAGCAGCCGACAGGTCGACACTGAAGCTTTCTTT	CASSRQVDTEAFF
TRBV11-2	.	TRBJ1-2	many	TGTGCCAGCAGCTTAGGTCCGGAGGACTATGGCTACACCTTC	CASSLGPEDYGYTF
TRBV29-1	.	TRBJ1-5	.	TGCAGCGTTGAAACGGGGCGGGGTCAGCCCCAGCATTTT	CSVETGRGQPQHF
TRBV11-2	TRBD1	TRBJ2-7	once	TGTGCCAGCAGCCCGACAGGGGGAACCTACGAGCAGTACTTC	CASSPTGGTYEQYF
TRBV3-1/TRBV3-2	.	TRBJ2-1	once	TGTGCCAGCAGCCAAAATTTAGTCAATGAGCAGTTCTTC	CASSQNLVNEQFF
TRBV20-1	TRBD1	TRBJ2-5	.	TGCAGTCCAGGGGGAGAGACCCAGTACTTC	CSPGGETQYF
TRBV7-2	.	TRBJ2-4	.	TGTGCCAGCAGCAGAACGGGAGTGGCGGGAAACATTCAGTACTTC	CASSRTGVAGNIQYF
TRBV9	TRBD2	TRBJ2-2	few	TGTGCCAGCAACCCTAGCGGGGGGTTCACCGGGGAGCTGTTTTTT	CASNPSGGFTGELFF
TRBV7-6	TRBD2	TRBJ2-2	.	TGTGCCAGCAGCTTAGGAGCGGGGGGGCGCACCGGGGAGCTGTTTTTT	CASSLGAGGRTGELFF
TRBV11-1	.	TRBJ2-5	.	TGTGCCAGCAGCTTAACAGGGAATGGGCAAGAGACCCAGTACTTC	CASSLTGNGQETQYF
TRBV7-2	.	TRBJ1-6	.	TGTGCCAGCAGCCCACAACCCCCGAGGCTGAGCTCCTATAATTCACCCCTCCACTTT	CASSPQPPRLSSYNSPLHF
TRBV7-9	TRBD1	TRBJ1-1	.	TGTGCCAGCAGTCAGGGGGGTGAAGCTTTCTTT	CASSQGGEAFF
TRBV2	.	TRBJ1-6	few	TGTGCCAGCAGTGAAGCTGCAGTGGGGCATAATTCACCCCTCCACTTT	CASSEAAVGHNSPLHF
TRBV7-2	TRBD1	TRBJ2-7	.	TGTGCCAGCAGCCCCCAAGGACAGGCCCACGAGCAGTACTTC	CASSPQGQAHEQYF
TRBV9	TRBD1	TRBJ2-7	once	TGTGCCAGCAGCGCGCTCCCAGGGGGCGGCGAGCAGTACTTC	CASSALPGGGEQYF
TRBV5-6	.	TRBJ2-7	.	TGTGCCAGCAGCTTGCTGTCCCGGGACACGGGCTACGAGCAGTACTTC	CASSLLSRDTGYEQYF
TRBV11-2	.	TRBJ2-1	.	TGTGCCAGCAGCTTAGTGGGTAGCGGGCAGTTCTTC	CASSLVGSGQFF
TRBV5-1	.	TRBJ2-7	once	TGCGCCAGCAGCTTCGGGGTCGAATATACCTACGAGCAGTACTTC	CASSFGVEYTYEQYF
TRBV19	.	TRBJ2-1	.	TGTGCCAGTAGTATTGCCGGAGACCGCGTTTTTTTGTTCTTC	CASSIAGDRVFLFF
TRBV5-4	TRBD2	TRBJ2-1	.	TGTGCCAGCAGCTGGGGTCAGGAAGCGGGAACCGTCTTC	CASSWGQEAGTVF
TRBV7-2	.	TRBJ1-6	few	TGTGCCAGCAGCTCTACCCCACAGGCACCCCTCCACTTT	CASSSTPQAPLHF
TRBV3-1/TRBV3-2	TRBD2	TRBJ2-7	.	TGTGCCAGCAGCCAAGGGACTAGCGGGGGGAGAGTCGAGCAGTACTTC	CASSQGTSGGRVEQYF
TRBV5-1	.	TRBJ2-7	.	TGCGCCAGTCGTCCGGAGGGAATGAACGAGCAGTACTTC	CASRPEGMNEQYF
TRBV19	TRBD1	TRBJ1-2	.	TGTGCCAGTAGTACCTCCGGGACAGGGGGCAACTATGGCTACACCTTC	CASSTSGTGGNYGYTF
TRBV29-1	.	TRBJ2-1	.	TGCAGCGTTGGGGATCGGGGTTACAATGAGCAGTTCTTC	CSVGDRGYNEQFF